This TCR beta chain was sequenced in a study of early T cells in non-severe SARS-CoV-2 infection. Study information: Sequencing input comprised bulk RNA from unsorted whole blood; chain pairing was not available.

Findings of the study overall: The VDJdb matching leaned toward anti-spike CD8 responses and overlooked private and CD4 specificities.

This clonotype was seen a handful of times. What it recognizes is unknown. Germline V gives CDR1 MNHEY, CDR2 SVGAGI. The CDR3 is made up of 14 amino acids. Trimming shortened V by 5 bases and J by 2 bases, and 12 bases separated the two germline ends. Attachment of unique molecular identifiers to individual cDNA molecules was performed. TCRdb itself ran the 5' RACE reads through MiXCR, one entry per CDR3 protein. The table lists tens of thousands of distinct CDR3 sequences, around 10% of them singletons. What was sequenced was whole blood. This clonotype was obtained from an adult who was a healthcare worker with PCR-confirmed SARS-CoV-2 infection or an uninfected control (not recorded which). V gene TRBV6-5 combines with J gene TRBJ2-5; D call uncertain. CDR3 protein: CASSNRRQQETQYF. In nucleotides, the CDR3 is TGTGCCAGCAGTAACCGTCGGCAGCAAGAGACCCAGTACTTC.